This T cell receptor (beta chain) is drawn from a study of T cell responses to AZD1222 COVID-19 vaccine. This CDR3 comprises 17 residues. The germline V gene encodes CDR1 MRHNA and CDR2 SNTAGT. Trimming removed 3 bases from V and 6 bases from J, with 21 bases in between. This clone was recorded once. The antigen remains unidentified. Using immunoSEQ multiplex PCR, the repertoire was profiled, and TCRdb retains in-frame clones only, with some absent. The table shows about 83,000 clones, with around 90% occurring only once. Findings and limits, study-wide: Vaccine-associated CD4 TCRs spanned spike, dominant at 160-218 and 743-854.

The source was peripheral blood, collected on day 0 of MenACWY control vaccination. The rearrangement joins TRBV6-4 to TRBJ2-1; D call uncertain. This TCR came from an adult in good health. The CDR3 DNA follows: TGTGCCAGCAGTGAAAGTCGCTCTCCTAGTACCCGCAATGAGCAGTTCTTC. This translates into CASSESRSPSTRNEQFF.